The rows below give T cell receptor beta chains drawn from one sample of a study of blood T cells in healthy people across ages. TCRdb re-called the 5' RACE reads with MiXCR, one entry per CDR3 protein. The sample has some 290,000 distinct CDR3 sequences; less than 30% are singletons. Sequenced sample: blood. All receptors come from a woman aged 70-85 years in good health. CDR3s leave out the opening cysteine and the closing phenylalanine or tryptophan. Some rows mark clone size as missing; the rest say once, few, many or name a class of expanded clone.

V: TRBV28; J: TRBJ1-1; size: many; CDR3: ASSPGGMNTEAF
V: TRBV20-1; J: TRBJ2-5; size: few; CDR3: SAPRPTGSETQY
V: TRBV13; J: .; size: .; CDR3: ASKGGTGGTYEQY
V: TRBV20-1; J: TRBJ1-5; size: few; CDR3: SAKKQGNQPQH
V: TRBV28; J: TRBJ1-5; size: few; CDR3: ASSLSGQISNQPQH
V: TRBV9; J: TRBJ2-5; size: .; CDR3: ASSAGDVETQY
V: TRBV5-1; J: TRBJ1-6; size: few; CDR3: ASSLDSPGQNSPLH
V: TRBV6-6; J: .; size: few; CDR3: ASSYTTEYEQY
V: TRBV28; J: TRBJ2-5; size: .; CDR3: ASSLYGGTQY
V: TRBV9; J: TRBJ1-1; size: .; CDR3: ASGDGRNTEAF
V: TRBV14; J: .; size: .; CDR3: ASSQDLGLEQF
V: TRBV9; J: TRBJ2-1; size: few; CDR3: ASSPGGSGYNEQF
V: TRBV29-1; J: TRBJ2-7; size: few; CDR3: SAADTDPYEQY
V: TRBV6-2/TRBV6-3; J: TRBJ1-5; size: .; CDR3: ASSYSRDGQPQH
V: TRBV6-2/TRBV6-3; J: .; size: .; CDR3: ASRTPGQTYEQY
V: TRBV7-2; J: TRBJ2-3; size: .; CDR3: ASSLAVLAGGATDTQY
V: TRBV3-1; J: TRBJ1-6; size: few; CDR3: ASTPGQGRSPLH
V: TRBV12-3/TRBV12-4; J: TRBJ2-4; size: many; CDR3: ASSLDQGDIQY
V: TRBV27; J: TRBJ2-7; size: .; CDR3: AIGSGRSYEQY
V: TRBV28; J: TRBJ1-5; size: .; CDR3: ASSLVGGRNQPQH
V: TRBV28; J: .; size: few; CDR3: ASRLGQEREQF
V: TRBV12-5; J: TRBJ2-3; size: .; CDR3: ASGGPADTQY
V: TRBV4-1; J: TRBJ2-7; size: .; CDR3: ASSQATDFSYEQY
V: TRBV19; J: TRBJ2-1; size: .; CDR3: ASSSGSPSYNEQF
V: TRBV6-1; J: TRBJ1-5; size: .; CDR3: AAKGNIGQPQH
V: TRBV7-9; J: TRBJ1-2; size: few; CDR3: ASSYGTGTSYGYT
V: TRBV4-3; J: .; size: .; CDR3: ASSHGTSGTPEQY